This T cell receptor beta chain was captured in a study of cytomegalovirus exposure and HLA in healthy donors. PCR primers comprised 60 Vbeta and 13 Jbeta primers. TCRdb's table, derived via immunoSEQ multiplex PCR, lists solely in-frame clones and lacks some. The sample lists 150,000 to 250,000 clones, about 81% occurring once. Study-wide results and caveats: The authors considered a cluster of highly shared sequence variants likely to be a sequencing artifact. Later genetic work tied a missense DCLRE1C variant to beta-chain V and J trimming.

Turning to this clone: Its matching antigen is unknown.

Per the germline V gene, CDR1 is SNHLY and CDR2 is FYNNEI. CDR3 length equals 12 residues. V lost 7 bases to trimming and J lost 9 bases, with 16 bases between them. The sequence was collected from a woman aged 45-59 years in good health and CMV-seropositive. The chain has TRBV2 and TRBJ2-7; TRBD2 might be the D (6 bases). Sequences were obtained from PBMCs. As DNA, the CDR3 is TGTGCCAGCACGACTGGGGTGGGGGGGCAGTACTTC. It yields the protein CASTTGVGGQYF.